This paragraph covers one TCR beta chain sequence. The data are from a study of blood T cell repertoires in COVID-19. Looking at the study overall: Samples came from the United States, Italy and Spain, spanning acute and convalescent COVID-19. Nucleic acid was either cDNA or gDNA, and it came from T cells, B-cell-depleted T cells, or PBMCs.

CDR3 length: 13 residues. Germline V gives CDR1 SGHTA, CDR2 FQGNSA. V was shortened by 5 bases and J by 7 bases, with 15 bases between the two germline ends. Original data processing: From reference gene primer amplification, estimates of nucleated cell counts were derived. TCRdb's table, derived via immunoSEQ multiplex PCR, lists solely in-frame clones and lacks some. V, J and clone size are those of that table, while D and trimming were read from the DNA. The sample yields more than 55,000 clones, 85% to 95% seen once. This receptor was identified in a man in his fifties with active COVID-19. The sequenced sample consisted of peripheral blood. The rearrangement joins TRBV7-2 to TRBJ2-7; maybe TRBD2 (6 bases). The CDR3 coding sequence is TGTGCCAGCAGCCCGCAGGGTGCGGGAGAGCAGTACTTC. Translation: CASSPQGAGEQYF.